These 18 T cell receptor beta chains were all obtained from the same sample, sequenced in a study of vaccination effects on CD4 cells after COVID-19. Antigen-specific CD4+ T cells were first expanded with viral peptide pools by the ViraFEST assay and only then sequenced. With approximately 10 days of culture completed, CD4+ T cells were isolated. Either the mRNA-1273 or the BNT162b2 vaccine was given to participants as two doses. Produced via immunoSEQ multiplex PCR; TCRdb's table is partial and in-frame only. The sample consists of roughly 24,000 clones, 72% of them appearing once. Their antigens remain unidentified. This material consisted of CD4+ T cells from PBMCs cultured with HCoV-NL63 spike peptides, taken after COVID-19 vaccination. These receptors originate from a human donor who received a COVID-19 vaccine.

The CDR3 here is CASSQGQGGGNEKLFF. In nucleotides, the CDR3 is TGCGCCAGCAGCCAGGGACAGGGAGGAGGTAATGAAAAACTGTTTTTT. V and J are TRBV4-1 and TRBJ1-4; 9 nucleotides line up with TRBD1. Per germline, CDR1 MGHRA and CDR2 YSYEKL. V shed 3 bases and J 4 bases; nucleotides not matched to a gene: 6. The CDR3 spans 16 residues.

The V gene is TRBV5-1, the J gene TRBJ2-5, with D hard to call. Germline V gene sequence: CDR1 SGHRS, CDR2 YFSETQ. Trimming shortened V by 2 bases and J by 5 bases, and 16 bases separated the two germline ends. The CDR3 contains 15 residues. The CDR3 region is CASSFNPSSEETQYF. CDR3 DNA: TGCGCCAGCAGCTTTAATCCCAGCTCAGAGGAGACCCAGTACTTC.

This clone has a single count. The CDR3 here is CASSRWGTGFVVNKANYGYTF. Here the CDR3 DNA reads TGTGCCAGTAGTCGGTGGGGGACAGGGTTCGTGGTTAACAAAGCTAACTATGGCTACACCTTC. The chain uses TRBV19 and TRBJ1-2; 9 nucleotides align to TRBD1. Germline V gene data show CDR1 as LNHDA and CDR2 as SQIVND (reference sequence). The V segment lost 5 bases and the J segment 0 bases; nucleotides outside the gene matches: 22. CDR3 size: 21 residues.

The rearrangement links TRBV6-5 to TRBJ1-3, with 8 nucleotides matching TRBD1. The junction had 5 bases not matched to a gene; V was cut back by 0 bases and J by 4 bases. This CDR3 is built from 16 residues. The germline V gene has CDR1 MNHEY and CDR2 SVGAGI. CDR3 in amino acids: CASSYSGRGLGNTIYF. The CDR3 DNA is TGTGCCAGCAGTTACTCTGGCAGGGGGCTCGGAAACACCATATATTTT.

J is TRBJ2-7 and V is TRBV3-1 (or the pseudogene TRBV3-2); D could derive from TRBD1 or TRBD2 (5 bases each). V lost 5 bases and J lost 7, with 12 bases in between. This CDR3 contains 12 residues. Germline CDR1 is LGHDT and CDR2 is YNNKEL (reference sequence). CDR3 in amino acids: CASSGGPGEQYF. The CDR3 nucleotides are TGTGCCAGCAGCGGGGGTCCGGGTGAGCAGTACTTC.

This chain connects TRBV18 to TRBJ2-3; TRBD1 aligns across 11 bases. Germline loops: CDR1 KGHSH, CDR2 LQKENI. This CDR3 has 15 amino acids. Trimming at V came to 3 bases and at J to 6 bases, leaving 5 bases not matched to a gene. The CDR3 loop is CASSPRDRGTDTQYF. The CDR3 nucleotides read TGTGCCAGCTCACCTCGGGACAGGGGGACCGATACGCAGTATTTT.

The chain uses TRBV19 and TRBJ2-7, with a weak D call TRBD1 (6 bases). This CDR3 is 13 amino acids long. Germline V gives CDR1 LNHDA, CDR2 SQIVND (reference sequence). Deletions cut 5 bases from V and 4 bases from J, with 12 bases between. The CDR3: CASSSRGQYEQYF. The CDR3 DNA follows: TGTGCCAGTAGTTCCCGGGGACAATACGAGCAGTACTTC.

This clone was detected a few times. The chain combines TRBV6-5 with TRBJ1-2; TRBD1 agrees at 9 bases. The CDR3 spans 13 residues. Trimming cost V 5 bases and J 8 bases; bases outside gene matches: 6. The germline gives CDR1 MNHEY, CDR2 SVGAGI. The CDR3 loop reads CASSPLQGAGYTF. Here the CDR3 DNA reads TGTGCCAGCAGTCCGCTACAGGGGGCGGGCTACACCTTC.

The chain combines TRBV24-1 with TRBJ2-2; D perhaps matches TRBD1 (6 bases). Trimming took off 6 bases at V and 2 bases at J, with 12 bases between the two ends. This CDR3 has 15 residues. Germline CDR1 reads KGHDR; CDR2 reads SFDVKD. CDR3 sequence (DNA): TGTGCCACCAGTATTGCAGGGGTTAACACCGGGGAGCTGTTTTTT. Amino acids: CATSIAGVNTGELFF.

This chain connects TRBV27 to TRBJ2-7, with D maybe TRBD1 (6 bases). CDR1 MNHEY and CDR2 SMNVEV come from the germline V gene (reference sequence). This CDR3 is built from 15 residues. The V gene lost 0 bases and the J gene lost 4 bases, with 13 bases spanning the gap. DNA of the CDR3: TGTGCCAGCAGTTTATCGCCGGGACAAGAATACGAGCAGTACTTC. Protein sequence: CASSLSPGQEYEQYF.

This chain connects TRBV15 to TRBJ1-5, with D perhaps matching TRBD1 (6 bases). The CDR3 has 19 residues. With 0 bases removed from V and 5 bases from J, the gap between germline ends came to 23 bases. Germline CDR1 reads LNHNV; CDR2 reads YYDKDF (reference sequence). The CDR3 sequence is CATSRDGVRVGGPHQPQHF. CDR3 sequence (DNA): TGTGCCACCAGCAGAGATGGGGTTCGGGTGGGGGGGCCCCATCAGCCCCAGCATTTT.

The chain recombines TRBV5-4 with TRBJ1-1; perhaps TRBD1 as D (5 bases). Germline values: CDR1 SGHNT, CDR2 YYREEE (reference sequence). Trimming took off 4 bases at V and 1 base at J, with 11 bases between the two ends. CDR3 length: 14 amino acids. The CDR3 loop reads CASSHDRGNTEAFF. As DNA, the CDR3 is TGTGCCAGCAGCCACGACAGAGGGAACACTGAAGCTTTCTTT.

The chain combines TRBV5-4 with TRBJ2-7, with D perhaps assigned TRBD1 or TRBD2 (5 bases each). Germline lookup yields CDR1 SGHNT and CDR2 YYREEE (reference sequence). The CDR3 consists of 13 residues. Trimming shortened V by 4 bases and J by 6 bases, and 14 bases separated the two germline ends. The CDR3 loop reads CASSRDPNVEQYF. In nucleotides, the CDR3 is TGTGCCAGCAGCAGGGACCCGAACGTCGAGCAGTACTTC. Complete variable domain (other parts from reference TRBV5-4 and TRBJ2-7): ETGVTQSPTHLIKTRGQQVTLRCSSQSGHNTVSWYQQALGQGPQFIFQYYREEENGRGNFPPRFSGLQFPNYSSELNVNALELDDSALYLCASSRDPNVEQYFGPGTRLTVT.

The chain has TRBV4-2 and TRBJ1-2, with a weak D call TRBD1 (5 bases). Germline-derived CDR1 and CDR2 are LGHNA and YNFKEQ. The length of the CDR3 is 12 residues. Trimming removed 0 bases from V and 7 bases from J, with 6 bases in between. DNA for the CDR3: TGTGCCAGCAGCCAAGATGGGGGTGGCTACACCTTC. This encodes CASSQDGGGYTF.

V and J are TRBV5-6 and TRBJ2-2; the D call may be TRBD1 or TRBD2 (5 bases each). Trimming shortened V by 4 bases and J by 8 bases, and 15 bases separated the two germline ends. The CDR3 loop spans 14 amino acids. Germline-derived CDR1 and CDR2 are SGHDT and YYEEEE. CDR3 nucleotides: TGTGCCAGCAGCCAACCGGGACCGTGGGGGGAGCTGTTTTTT. This sequence encodes CASSQPGPWGELFF. Based on the CDR3 plus reference TRBV5-6 and TRBJ2-2, the full variable domain is DAGVTQSPTHLIKTRGQQVTLRCSPKSGHDTVSWYQQALGQGPQFIFQYYEEEERQRGNFPDRFSGHQFPNYSSELNVNALLLGDSALYLCASSQPGPWGELFFGEGSRLTVL.

CDR3 amino acids: CASSQFEAYTF. In DNA form, the CDR3 reads TGTGCCAGCAGCCAATTTGAAGCCTACACCTTC. The chain links TRBV3-1 (or the pseudogene TRBV3-2) to TRBJ1-2; D is ambiguous. Germline V CDR1 and CDR2: LGHDT, YNNKEL (reference sequence). This CDR3 contains 11 residues. Trimming stripped 2 bases from V and 10 bases from J, with 8 bases between.

The rearrangement joins TRBV3-1 (or the pseudogene TRBV3-2) to TRBJ2-7; TRBD1 matches at 10 bases. The length of the CDR3 is 14 residues. The junction had 6 bases not matched to a gene; V was cut back by 4 bases and J by 6 bases. CDR1 LGHDT and CDR2 YNNKEL come from the germline V gene (reference sequence). CDR3 DNA sequence: TGTGCCAGCAGCCTCCGGGACAGGGGAGGCGAGCAGTACTTC. Translating gives CASSLRDRGGEQYF.

This chain links TRBV6-5 with TRBJ2-1, with 7 bases lining up with TRBD1. CDR1 is MNHEY, CDR2 SVGAGI, per germline. The CDR3 is 14 residues long. V trimming: 6 bases; J trimming: 8 bases; junction bases outside the gene matches: 10. CDR3 nucleotide sequence: TGTGCCAGCAGGAAGGGACAGTTGTTGGATGAGCAGTTCTTC. Amino acids: CASRKGQLLDEQFF.